These T cell receptor beta chains were read from a single sample in a study of T cell repertoires in cytomegalovirus infection. TCRdb analysed the reads with MiXCR anew, one entry per CDR3 protein. The sample lists about 920,000 distinct CDR3 sequences, more than 25% occurring once. Antigen specificity for these receptors is unknown. This specimen consisted of cultured CD8+ T cells from PBMCs, obtained from culture after CMV antigen stimulation. The source of these receptors is a human donor in good health (CMV status not recorded). Some clones in this sample may be carry-over from other donors' samples. CDR3s include the opening cysteine and the closing phenylalanine or tryptophan. The D gene is left open where the match is weak. The size of a clone is reported for some rows only, either as once, few or many, or as a class for expanded clones.

D gene: NA
V gene: TRBV6-2/TRBV6-3
clone size: few
CDR3 length: 15
J gene: TRBJ2-5
CDR3 DNA: TGTGCCAGCAGTTACTCCGGGACTTTCCAAGAGACCCAGTACTTC
CDR3 protein: CASSYSGTFQETQYF

D gene: NA
V gene: TRBV13
clone size: NA
CDR3 length: 16
J gene: TRBJ2-1
CDR3 DNA: TGTGCCAGCAGCTTAGGGGAGCTGGGACTTAACAATGAGCAGTTCTTC
CDR3 protein: CASSLGELGLNNEQFF

D gene: TRBD1
V gene: TRBV12-3/TRBV12-4
clone size: few
CDR3 length: 15
J gene: TRBJ1-2
CDR3 DNA: TGTGCCAGCAGTTTAACCGGGACAGGCCACTATGGCTACACCTTC
CDR3 protein: CASSLTGTGHYGYTF

D gene: NA
V gene: TRBV4-1
clone size: NA
CDR3 length: 15
J gene: TRBJ1-5
CDR3 DNA: TGCGCCAGCAGCCCCGGGACTCATGACAATCAGCCCCAGCATTTT
CDR3 protein: CASSPGTHDNQPQHF

D gene: NA
V gene: TRBV5-1
clone size: NA
CDR3 length: 14
J gene: TRBJ1-1
CDR3 DNA: TGCGCCAGCAGCTTGGGACAGGAGGACACTGAAGCTTTCTTT
CDR3 protein: CASSLGQEDTEAFF

D gene: NA
V gene: TRBV13
clone size: NA
CDR3 length: 15
J gene: TRBJ2-5
CDR3 DNA: TGTGCCAGCAGCTTAAACCGCTACCCGTATGAGACCCAGTACTTC
CDR3 protein: CASSLNRYPYETQYF

D gene: NA
V gene: TRBV2
clone size: few
CDR3 length: 14
J gene: TRBJ1-1
CDR3 DNA: TGTGCCAGCAGTGGAGGGGATTCGGGCACTGAAGCTTTCTTT
CDR3 protein: CASSGGDSGTEAFF

D gene: NA
V gene: TRBV19
clone size: few
CDR3 length: 13
J gene: TRBJ1-1
CDR3 DNA: TGTGCCAGTAGTATGACGGGGTACACTGAAGCTTTCTTT
CDR3 protein: CASSMTGYTEAFF

D gene: TRBD1
V gene: TRBV6-6
clone size: many
CDR3 length: 17
J gene: TRBJ1-1
CDR3 DNA: TGTGCCAGCAGTTACTCGAGTACAGGGGGCATGAACACTGAAGCTTTCTTT
CDR3 protein: CASSYSSTGGMNTEAFF

D gene: NA
V gene: TRBV20-1
clone size: NA
CDR3 length: 11
J gene: TRBJ1-2
CDR3 DNA: TGCAGTCACAGGGAAAACTATGGCTACACCTTC
CDR3 protein: CSHRENYGYTF

D gene: NA
V gene: TRBV7-3
clone size: NA
CDR3 length: 18
J gene: TRBJ2-3
CDR3 DNA: TGTGCCAGCAGCTCTAAAGGGGGGGGGCACTCCCCAGAAGATACGCAGTATTTT
CDR3 protein: CASSSKGGGHSPEDTQYF

D gene: TRBD1
V gene: TRBV4-2
clone size: NA
CDR3 length: 17
J gene: TRBJ2-2
CDR3 DNA: TGTGCCAGCAGCCAACCGGGACAGGGGGCGCAGTTCGAGGAGCTGTTTTTT
CDR3 protein: CASSQPGQGAQFEELFF

D gene: TRBD1
V gene: TRBV19
clone size: NA
CDR3 length: 14
J gene: TRBJ1-1
CDR3 DNA: TGTGCCAGTAGCTTCTTCCAGGGGGACACTGAAGCTTTCTTT
CDR3 protein: CASSFFQGDTEAFF

D gene: NA
V gene: TRBV27
clone size: few
CDR3 length: 17
J gene: TRBJ2-6
CDR3 DNA: TGTGCCAGCACACCCGGGACAGCGGGGACTGGGGCCAACGTCCTGACTTTC
CDR3 protein: CASTPGTAGTGANVLTF

D gene: NA
V gene: TRBV5-4
clone size: many
CDR3 length: 20
J gene: TRBJ2-6
CDR3 DNA: TGTGCCAGCAGCCCCGGGGCCTTGAGCAGGGTCTCCTCTGGGGCCAACGTCCTGACTTTC
CDR3 protein: CASSPGALSRVSSGANVLTF

D gene: NA
V gene: TRBV27
clone size: NA
CDR3 length: 14
J gene: TRBJ1-2
CDR3 DNA: TGTGCCAGCAGTTTATCGTTCCCTAACTATGGCTACACCTTC
CDR3 protein: CASSLSFPNYGYTF

D gene: NA
V gene: TRBV7-9
clone size: few
CDR3 length: 15
J gene: TRBJ2-3
CDR3 DNA: TGTGCCAGCAGCTTATGGGAAACTAGCACAGATACGCAGTATTTT
CDR3 protein: CASSLWETSTDTQYF

D gene: NA
V gene: TRBV12-3/TRBV12-4
clone size: NA
CDR3 length: 13
J gene: TRBJ1-1
CDR3 DNA: TGTGCCAGCAGTTCCAAGCCACCTTACGAAGCTTTCTTT
CDR3 protein: CASSSKPPYEAFF

D gene: TRBD1
V gene: TRBV5-1
clone size: NA
CDR3 length: 16
J gene: TRBJ2-1
CDR3 DNA: TGCGCCAGCAGCTTGGACCCGGGACAGGTTTACGGTGAGCAGTTCTTC
CDR3 protein: CASSLDPGQVYGEQFF

D gene: TRBD1
V gene: TRBV7-3
clone size: NA
CDR3 length: 16
J gene: TRBJ1-3
CDR3 DNA: TGTGCCAGCAGCTTAGGGACAGGATCCTCTGGAAACACCATATATTTT
CDR3 protein: CASSLGTGSSGNTIYF

D gene: NA
V gene: TRBV19
clone size: NA
CDR3 length: 14
J gene: TRBJ1-2
CDR3 DNA: TGTGCCAGTAGTATCCTAGGGGGGACCTATGGCTACACCTTC
CDR3 protein: CASSILGGTYGYTF

D gene: NA
V gene: TRBV5-8
clone size: few
CDR3 length: 12
J gene: TRBJ2-7
CDR3 DNA: TGTGCCAGCTTAACAGTTACCTACGAGCAGTACTTC
CDR3 protein: CASLTVTYEQYF

D gene: NA
V gene: TRBV6-2/TRBV6-3
clone size: NA
CDR3 length: 14
J gene: TRBJ2-1
CDR3 DNA: TGTGCCAGCAGTTACTCGCCAGGATTCAATGAGCAGTTCTTC
CDR3 protein: CASSYSPGFNEQFF

D gene: NA
V gene: TRBV2
clone size: NA
CDR3 length: 14
J gene: TRBJ1-5
CDR3 DNA: TGTGCCAGCAGTGGACACAGTGAGCATAGGCCCCAGCATTTT
CDR3 protein: CASSGHSEHRPQHF

D gene: NA
V gene: TRBV9
clone size: NA
CDR3 length: 13
J gene: TRBJ2-7
CDR3 DNA: TGTGCCAGCAGCGTAAGTCTGGGGAACGAGCAGTACTTC
CDR3 protein: CASSVSLGNEQYF

D gene: NA
V gene: TRBV7-9
clone size: many
CDR3 length: 16
J gene: TRBJ1-1
CDR3 DNA: TGTGCCAGCAGCTCCGTTGAGGTTACAGAGAACACTGAAGCTTTCTTT
CDR3 protein: CASSSVEVTENTEAFF

D gene: TRBD1
V gene: TRBV6-5
clone size: NA
CDR3 length: 15
J gene: TRBJ1-4
CDR3 DNA: TGTGCCAGCAGGGACAGGGATGCAACTAATGAAAAACTGTTTTTT
CDR3 protein: CASRDRDATNEKLFF

D gene: NA
V gene: TRBV19
clone size: NA
CDR3 length: 14
J gene: TRBJ2-1
CDR3 DNA: TGTGCCAGTACGTTCAAGAGCTCCTACAATGAGCAGTTCTTC
CDR3 protein: CASTFKSSYNEQFF

D gene: TRBD1
V gene: TRBV6-6
clone size: few
CDR3 length: 16
J gene: TRBJ2-7
CDR3 DNA: TGTGCCAGCAGTTACTCGATTGGACAGGGGGATTTCGAGCAGTACTTC
CDR3 protein: CASSYSIGQGDFEQYF

D gene: NA
V gene: TRBV14
clone size: NA
CDR3 length: 14
J gene: TRBJ1-1
CDR3 DNA: TGTGCCAGCAGCCCCTACTCCGGAGGGACTGAAGCTTTCTTT
CDR3 protein: CASSPYSGGTEAFF

D gene: NA
V gene: TRBV4-1
clone size: few
CDR3 length: 14
J gene: TRBJ1-2
CDR3 DNA: TGCGCCAGCAGCCAAGCTTGGGGAGGCTATGGCTACACCTTC
CDR3 protein: CASSQAWGGYGYTF

D gene: NA
V gene: TRBV27
clone size: few
CDR3 length: 15
J gene: TRBJ2-2
CDR3 DNA: TGTGCCAGCAGTTTAGGCCCCCCGGAACCCGGGGAGCTGTTTTTT
CDR3 protein: CASSLGPPEPGELFF

D gene: NA
V gene: TRBV6-5
clone size: NA
CDR3 length: 16
J gene: TRBJ2-7
CDR3 DNA: TGTGCCAGCAGTTACCGATGGGGGAATTCTAACTACGAGCAGTACTTC
CDR3 protein: CASSYRWGNSNYEQYF

D gene: NA
V gene: TRBV28
clone size: few
CDR3 length: 14
J gene: TRBJ1-2
CDR3 DNA: TGTGCCAGCAGTTTTCTACGGACCGGATATGGCTACACCTTC
CDR3 protein: CASSFLRTGYGYTF

D gene: NA
V gene: TRBV6-4
clone size: NA
CDR3 length: 15
J gene: TRBJ2-1
CDR3 DNA: TGTGCCAGCAGTGTATCCATGGGCGAAAACAATGAGCAGTTCTTC
CDR3 protein: CASSVSMGENNEQFF

D gene: TRBD1
V gene: TRBV6-2/TRBV6-3
clone size: NA
CDR3 length: 19
J gene: TRBJ2-5
CDR3 DNA: TGTGCCAGCAGTTACGGACAGGGGCCAGAGATCGACCTCGGGGGGACCCAGTACTTC
CDR3 protein: CASSYGQGPEIDLGGTQYF

D gene: NA
V gene: TRBV7-6
clone size: few
CDR3 length: 16
J gene: TRBJ1-1
CDR3 DNA: TGTGCCAGCAGCTTAGAGTTGGGGGCAATGAACACTGAAGCTTTCTTT
CDR3 protein: CASSLELGAMNTEAFF

D gene: NA
V gene: TRBV12-3/TRBV12-4
clone size: NA
CDR3 length: 13
J gene: TRBJ1-5
CDR3 DNA: TGTGCCAGCGACGAAGGGGGCAATCAGCCCCAGCATTTT
CDR3 protein: CASDEGGNQPQHF

D gene: TRBD1
V gene: TRBV19
clone size: NA
CDR3 length: 15
J gene: TRBJ2-2
CDR3 DNA: TGTGCCAGTAGCCCACAGGGGGCGCCCACCGGGGAGCTGTTTTTT
CDR3 protein: CASSPQGAPTGELFF

D gene: NA
V gene: TRBV19
clone size: NA
CDR3 length: 14
J gene: TRBJ1-5
CDR3 DNA: TGTGCCAGCCACAGGGTTAGGGGAAATCAGCCCCAGCATTTT
CDR3 protein: CASHRVRGNQPQHF

D gene: NA
V gene: TRBV6-4
clone size: few
CDR3 length: 15
J gene: TRBJ1-2
CDR3 DNA: TGTGCCAGCAGCGACGGAGGAGGGCAAAGCTATGGCTACACCTTC
CDR3 protein: CASSDGGGQSYGYTF

D gene: NA
V gene: TRBV10-2
clone size: few
CDR3 length: 13
J gene: TRBJ2-1
CDR3 DNA: TGCGCCAGCATCCGGGACGCGCCGAATGAGCAGTTCTTC
CDR3 protein: CASIRDAPNEQFF

D gene: NA
V gene: TRBV6-2/TRBV6-3
clone size: NA
CDR3 length: 12
J gene: TRBJ2-3
CDR3 DNA: TGTGCCTCCCTGGGACCCACAGATACGCAGTATTTT
CDR3 protein: CASLGPTDTQYF

D gene: NA
V gene: TRBV2
clone size: NA
CDR3 length: 14
J gene: TRBJ2-5
CDR3 DNA: TGTGCCAGCAAAGGGGAGGTAAACCAAGAGACCCAGTACTTC
CDR3 protein: CASKGEVNQETQYF

D gene: NA
V gene: TRBV7-8
clone size: many
CDR3 length: 16
J gene: TRBJ1-3
CDR3 DNA: TGTGCCAGCAGCTTAGAAGACGGATACTCTGGAAACACCATATATTTT
CDR3 protein: CASSLEDGYSGNTIYF

D gene: TRBD1
V gene: TRBV5-1
clone size: few
CDR3 length: 14
J gene: TRBJ2-7
CDR3 DNA: TGCGCCAGCAGCTCACGGACAGGAGCCTACGAGCAGTACTTC
CDR3 protein: CASSSRTGAYEQYF

D gene: TRBD1
V gene: TRBV15
clone size: NA
CDR3 length: 15
J gene: TRBJ1-2
CDR3 DNA: TGTGCCACCAGCAGAGCCCTGACAGGGGAGGGGGGCTACACCTTC
CDR3 protein: CATSRALTGEGGYTF

D gene: NA
V gene: TRBV7-8
clone size: many
CDR3 length: 15
J gene: TRBJ2-1
CDR3 DNA: TGTGCCAGCAGCCCCAGATCCGGGACTCAGAACGAGCAGTTCTTC
CDR3 protein: CASSPRSGTQNEQFF

D gene: NA
V gene: TRBV10-1
clone size: NA
CDR3 length: 14
J gene: TRBJ1-2
CDR3 DNA: TGCGCCAGCAGTGGGACGGGGACAAAGTATGGCTACACCTTC
CDR3 protein: CASSGTGTKYGYTF

D gene: NA
V gene: TRBV6-1
clone size: few
CDR3 length: 12
J gene: TRBJ1-3
CDR3 DNA: TGTGCCAGCAGTAAGCCGGGGAACACCATATATTTT
CDR3 protein: CASSKPGNTIYF

D gene: NA
V gene: TRBV19
clone size: NA
CDR3 length: 16
J gene: TRBJ2-3
CDR3 DNA: TGTGCCAGTAGACCGCCCGGGCGGGGGCTCACAGATACGCAGTATTTT
CDR3 protein: CASRPPGRGLTDTQYF

D gene: TRBD2
V gene: TRBV7-9
clone size: many
CDR3 length: 16
J gene: TRBJ2-3
CDR3 DNA: TGTGCCAGCAGCCTCTCTAGCGGGGGGAGCACAGATACGCAGTATTTT
CDR3 protein: CASSLSSGGSTDTQYF

D gene: NA
V gene: TRBV7-9
clone size: many
CDR3 length: 14
J gene: TRBJ2-3
CDR3 DNA: TGTGCCAGCATCAAACTAGGGGGCACAGATACGCAGTATTTT
CDR3 protein: CASIKLGGTDTQYF

D gene: NA
V gene: TRBV25-1
clone size: NA
CDR3 length: 14
J gene: TRBJ2-3
CDR3 DNA: TGTGCCAGCAGTTCCCCCTTTGGCACAGATACGCAGTATTTT
CDR3 protein: CASSSPFGTDTQYF